The 21 T cell receptor beta chains in this list originate from one sample, sequenced in a study of T cells in localized non-small cell lung cancer. The table came from immunoSEQ multiplex PCR; TCRdb's copy has only in-frame clones and leaves some out. The table shows some 36,000 clones, with about nine tenths occurring only once. Source: peripheral blood mononuclear cells, taken before any cancer treatment. The receptors shown here come from a male donor aged 60 or over with stage II lung adenocarcinoma.

This clone was observed a few times. The chain employs TRBV2 and TRBJ2-1; D is undetermined. Trimming pared 3 bases from V and 14 bases from J, leaving 11 bases between. The CDR3 extends over 11 amino acids. The germline V gene has CDR1 SNHLY and CDR2 FYNNEI. CDR3 loop: CASSEGILKFF. CDR3 nucleotide sequence: TGTGCCAGCAGTGAGGGAATATTGAAGTTCTTC.

This sequence joins TRBV5-2 and TRBJ2-6. TRBV5-2 is tagged as a pseudogene. The CDR3 has 17 residues. The DNA of the CDR3 is TGTGCCAGCAAACGCGAAGGTACACAAAGTCGGGCCAACGTCCTGACTTTC. It translates to CASKREGTQSRANVLTF.

The chain recombines TRBV7-2 with TRBJ1-6; 7 bases are a match to TRBD1. V lost 2 bases and J lost 10; bases outside the gene matches: 8. CDR3 size: 15 residues. CDR1 is SGHTA and CDR2 is FQGNSA in the germline V gene. In DNA, the CDR3 is TGTGCCAGCAGCTTAATGGCGCAGGGGGAATCACCCCTCCACTTT. Translated: CASSLMAQGESPLHF.

This chain joins TRBV4-3 and TRBJ2-7; D is ambiguous. Germline V lookup: CDR1 LGHNA, CDR2 YSLEER. This CDR3 comprises 13 residues. With 0 bases removed from V and 5 bases from J, the gap between germline ends came to 8 bases. DNA for the CDR3: TGCGCCAGCAGCCAAGATCGTGAGGACGAGCAGTACTTC. Translation gives CASSQDREDEQYF.

This clone has more than one count but fewer than ten. The genes are TRBV7-9 and TRBJ1-1; tentatively, D is TRBD1 (6 bases). This CDR3 spans 15 amino acids. The germline V and J ends were trimmed by 4 bases and 1 base, with 13 bases remaining between them. Germline CDR1 and CDR2: SEHNR and FQNEAQ (reference sequence). The CDR3 DNA is TGTGCCAGCAGCTCACAGGGAGGGGGGAACACTGAAGCTTTCTTT. Translation gives CASSSQGGGNTEAFF.

V is TRBV6-6 and J is TRBJ2-2, with 7 positions matching TRBD2. Losses at the gene ends were 6 bases for V and 0 bases for J; bases not matched to a gene: 4. The CDR3 covers 15 residues. Germline CDR1 MNHNY, CDR2 SVGAGI (reference sequence). Written as DNA, the CDR3 is TGTGCCAGCAGAAGGGAGGGAACGAACACCGGGGAGCTGTTTTTT. Translation gives CASRREGTNTGELFF.

The chain couples TRBV6-1 to TRBJ1-1, with 7 nucleotides matching TRBD1. The CDR3 is 14 amino acids. The junction had 6 bases not matched to a gene; V was cut back by 8 bases and J by 0 bases. Germline V gene data show CDR1 as MNHNS and CDR2 as SASEGT. The CDR3 protein is CASSFRGLNTEAFF. CDR3 DNA: TGTGCCAGCTCTTTTAGGGGGCTGAACACTGAAGCTTTCTTT.

This clone was found a few times. The rearrangement links TRBV9 to TRBJ1-1, with TRBD1 matching over 10 bases. Germline V gene data show CDR1 as SGDLS and CDR2 as YYNGEE. The CDR3 totals 15 residues. Trimming at V came to 0 bases and at J to 3 bases, leaving 2 bases not matched to a gene. CDR3: CASSVAGTGDTEAFF. The CDR3 DNA follows: TGTGCCAGCAGCGTAGCCGGGACAGGGGACACTGAAGCTTTCTTT. Together with reference TRBV9 and TRBJ1-1, the CDR3 gives the full variable domain: DSGVTQTPKHLITATGQRVTLRCSPRSGDLSVYWYQQSLDQGLQFLIQYYNGEERAKGNILERFSAQQFPDLHSELNLSSLELGDSALYFCASSVAGTGDTEAFFGQGTRLTVV.

This clone showed up just once. This chain joins TRBV6-5 and TRBJ1-5; D not certain. The V and J ends lost 4 bases and 5 bases respectively, with 15 bases between them. Per germline, CDR1 MNHEY and CDR2 SVGAGI. This CDR3 is 15 amino acids long. The CDR3 DNA reads as TGTGCCAGCAGTTTTAATAAGGAGGCGGATCAGCCCCAGCATTTT. It specifies CASSFNKEADQPQHF.

The chain employs TRBV15 and TRBJ2-7; D call uncertain. CDR1 is LNHNV and CDR2 is YYDKDF in the germline V gene (reference sequence). V was cut by 0 bases and J by 5 bases, with 14 bases left in between. This CDR3 is built from 15 residues. The CDR3 sequence is CATSRDRVGNHEQYF. For the CDR3, the DNA is TGTGCCACCAGCAGAGATCGGGTGGGGAACCACGAGCAGTACTTC.

The chain couples TRBV5-1 to TRBJ1-1; the D is unclear. The length of the CDR3 is 14 residues. With 2 bases removed from V and 5 bases from J, the gap between germline ends came to 13 bases. Germline CDR1 reads SGHRS; CDR2 reads YFSETQ. CDR3 nucleotides: TGCGCCAGCAGCTTAAGGCCAGGCGAAACTGAAGCTTTCTTT. Translation: CASSLRPGETEAFF.

This rearrangement joins TRBV4-2 to TRBJ1-1; D unresolved. In germline, CDR1 is LGHNA, CDR2 YNFKEQ. V dropped 0 bases and J dropped 5 bases, with 7 bases sitting between them. The CDR3 covers 13 residues. The CDR3 DNA reads as TGTGCCAGCAGCCAAGATAGGGAAACTGAAGCTTTCTTT. This translates into CASSQDRETEAFF.

V is TRBV29-1 and J is TRBJ2-5; D ambiguous. Germline V lookup: CDR1 SQVTM, CDR2 ANQGSEA. This CDR3 region has 11 residues. Between the trimmed V and J ends, which lost 4 bases and 3 bases, there was a span of 6 bases. Here the CDR3 reads CSVGGEETQYF. CDR3 bases: TGCAGCGTTGGTGGGGAAGAGACCCAGTACTTC.

The V call is TRBV9, the J call TRBJ2-2; possible D gene TRBD2, 6 bases. V was clipped by 4 bases and J by 6 bases, with 16 bases between them. The CDR3 has 15 amino acids. The germline CDR1 and CDR2 sequences are SGDLS and YYNGEE. CDR3 coding DNA: TGTGCCAGCAGCACGGCGGGGACTCCCGCCGGGGAGCTGTTTTTT. It translates to CASSTAGTPAGELFF.

J is TRBJ1-1 and V is TRBV7-3; D call uncertain. CDR3 length: 15 residues. Trimming removed 8 bases at V and 1 base at J, with 17 bases between. Per germline, CDR1 SGHTA and CDR2 FQGTGA. CDR3: CASSPLGLGNTEAFF. In DNA form, the CDR3 reads TGTGCCAGCTCCCCCTTAGGTCTGGGGAACACTGAAGCTTTCTTT.

The chain links TRBV11-3 to TRBJ2-1; D unresolved. The CDR3 is 13 residues long. Germline CDR1 reads SGHNT; CDR2 reads YENEEA. V was pared by 2 bases and J by 7 bases, with 9 bases between. CDR3: CASSLNQQNEQFF. CDR3 DNA: TGTGCCAGCAGCTTAAACCAGCAGAATGAGCAGTTCTTC.

This rearrangement joins TRBV5-1 to TRBJ2-5; D unresolved. Germline V gives CDR1 SGHRS, CDR2 YFSETQ. CDR3 length: 13 amino acids. Trimming took 0 bases from V and 5 from J, leaving 8 bases between them. CDR3 DNA: TGCGCCAGCAGCTTGGAAGGAGCGGAGACCCAGTACTTC. This gives the protein CASSLEGAETQYF.

The chain employs TRBV14 and TRBJ2-5; D unresolved. The V gene lost 0 bases and the J gene lost 9 bases, with 11 bases spanning the gap. Germline V CDR1 and CDR2: SGHDN, FVKESK. The CDR3 is 13 residues long. DNA for the CDR3: TGTGCCAGCAGCCAAGATCGAAGGTCGCCCCAGTACTTC. Translating it yields CASSQDRRSPQYF.

The chain combines TRBV19 with TRBJ2-7; the D is unclear. CDR3 length: 13 residues. CDR1 is LNHDA, CDR2 SQIVND, per germline (reference sequence). V was shortened by 0 bases and J by 4 bases, with 7 bases between the two germline ends. CDR3 bases: TGTGCCAGTAGTATAGACCGGAGTTACGAGCAGTACTTC. It is translated as CASSIDRSYEQYF.

The chain couples TRBV6-6 to TRBJ2-5, with 7 bases fitting TRBD2. V lost 5 bases, J lost 0 bases, and 9 bases stayed unmatched. The CDR3 consists of 16 residues. The germline V gene encodes CDR1 MNHNY and CDR2 SVGAGI (reference sequence). The CDR3 DNA is TGTGCCAGCAGTCTCCCGGGGGGAAGTAACCAAGAGACCCAGTACTTC. The encoded protein is CASSLPGGSNQETQYF.

This clone was found a few times. The chain recombines TRBV18 with TRBJ1-4; possible D gene TRBD1, 5 bases. The V end lost 3 bases, the J end lost 7 bases, and 12 bases lay between the germline ends. The CDR3 is made up of 14 amino acids. Germline CDR1 and CDR2: KGHSH and LQKENI. CDR3 bases: TGTGCCAGCTCACCGGGGCCGTGGGGTGAAAAACTGTTTTTT. It encodes CASSPGPWGEKLFF.